A selection of T cell receptor beta chains follows, all from one sample in a study of blood T cell repertoires in COVID-19. The method was immunoSEQ multiplex PCR; TCRdb's version includes in-frame clones alone and lacks a portion of them. The repertoire holds roughly 160,000 clones, over 75% seen once, with approximately 9.9% in the top ten. The material sequenced was PBMCs or T cells enriched from blood (not recorded which). The source is a man aged 50 to 59 who had recovered from COVID-19. Each CDR3 is given with its conserved first and last residue. The D gene is left open where the match is weak. Clone sizes are given selectively: once, few, many, or a class where the clone is expanded.

. | TRBJ1-5 | TRBV16 | . | CASSLPGSSNQPQHF | TGTGCCAGCAGCCTTCCGGGGTCCAGCAATCAGCCCCAGCATTTT
. | TRBJ2-3 | TRBV28 | . | CASNTLTGVGTDTQYF | TGTGCCAGCAACACCTTAACGGGGGTCGGAACAGATACGCAGTATTTT
TRBD2 | TRBJ2-1 | TRBV2 | . | CASSEINRGLPNNEQFF | TGTGCCAGCAGTGAAATCAACCGGGGACTACCAAACAATGAGCAGTTCTTC
. | TRBJ2-5 | TRBV28 | . | CAATGTSETQYF | TGTGCCGCGACCGGGACATCGGAGACCCAGTACTTC
TRBD1 | TRBJ1-6 | TRBV12-3/TRBV12-4 | . | CASSDRGTSPLHF | TGTGCCAGCAGTGACAGGGGGACTTCACCCCTCCACTTT
. | TRBJ1-5 | TRBV4-1 | once | CASSHTLDQPQHF | TGCGCCAGCAGCCATACCTTAGATCAGCCCCAGCATTTT
TRBD1 | TRBJ1-1 | TRBV10-3 | . | CAISGAGTGGATEAFF | TGTGCCATCAGTGGCGCCGGGACAGGGGGCGCGACTGAAGCTTTCTTT
TRBD2 | TRBJ2-4 | TRBV28 | once | CASRAGGTKNIQYF | TGTGCCAGTAGAGCGGGGGGGACCAAAAACATTCAGTACTTC
TRBD1 | TRBJ1-3 | TRBV10-3 | . | CAISEVNRGPGNTIYF | TGTGCCATCAGTGAGGTGAACAGGGGACCTGGAAACACCATATATTTT
. | TRBJ2-6 | TRBV5-5 | . | CASSMTESGANVLTF | TGTGCCAGCAGCATGACAGAATCTGGGGCCAACGTCCTGACTTTC
. | TRBJ2-2 | TRBV7-9 | . | CASSSPDKSNTGELFF | TGTGCCAGCAGCTCCCCTGACAAGAGCAACACCGGGGAGCTGTTTTTT
TRBD1 | TRBJ2-5 | TRBV18 | . | CASQPGQGTETQYF | TGTGCCAGCCAACCGGGACAGGGGACAGAGACCCAGTACTTC
. | TRBJ2-5 | TRBV5-4 | . | CASGRDRASGETQYF | TGTGCCAGCGGGAGAGACAGGGCGAGCGGGGAGACCCAGTACTTC
TRBD1 | TRBJ2-7 | TRBV2 | few | CASLDHRGLSYEQYF | TGTGCCAGCCTGGACCACAGGGGTTTATCCTACGAGCAGTACTTC
TRBD2 | TRBJ2-1 | TRBV5-1 | few | CASGASGSMDEQFF | TGCGCCAGCGGGGCGAGCGGGAGTATGGATGAGCAGTTCTTC
TRBD1 | TRBJ1-6 | TRBV30 | . | CAWSSGTGGLRSYNSPLHF | TGTGCCTGGAGTTCCGGGACAGGGGGTCTTCGGTCCTATAATTCACCCCTCCACTTT
TRBD2 | TRBJ2-7 | TRBV30 | once | CAWSRERGPSYEQYF | TGTGCCTGGAGTAGGGAGCGGGGGCCCTCCTACGAGCAGTACTTC
TRBD1 | TRBJ1-4 | TRBV29-1 | . | CSARTGGEKLFF | TGCAGCGCCCGGACAGGGGGTGAAAAACTGTTTTTT
TRBD2 | TRBJ2-7 | TRBV28 | . | CASTPGLGGAYEQYF | TGTGCCAGCACCCCGGGGCTGGGAGGGGCCTACGAGCAGTACTTC
. | TRBJ1-1 | TRBV30 | few | CAWRRSLNTEAFF | TGTGCCTGGAGGAGAAGCTTGAACACTGAAGCTTTCTTT
TRBD2 | TRBJ2-1 | TRBV7-2 | . | CASKLAGGFSYNEQFF | TGTGCCAGCAAACTAGCGGGGGGCTTTTCCTACAATGAGCAGTTCTTC
TRBD2 | TRBJ2-1 | TRBV6-6 | . | CASSFSGSFHNEQFF | TGTGCCAGCAGTTTCAGCGGGAGTTTCCACAATGAGCAGTTCTTC
TRBD1 | TRBJ2-2 | TRBV7-9 | . | CASSTYGTVGSGELFF | TGTGCCAGCAGCACCTACGGGACAGTAGGATCCGGGGAGCTGTTTTTT
. | TRBJ2-7 | TRBV18 | . | CASSPGYSYEQYF | TGTGCCAGCTCACCGGGCTACTCCTACGAGCAGTACTTC
TRBD1 | TRBJ2-3 | TRBV4-2 | . | CASSLLPGQGSTDTQYF | TGTGCCAGCAGCCTACTCCCGGGACAGGGCTCAACAGATACGCAGTATTTT
TRBD1 | TRBJ2-7 | TRBV5-6 | . | CASSSTGGAISGYEQYF | TGTGCCAGCAGCTCCACAGGGGGCGCGATTTCGGGCTACGAGCAGTACTTC
TRBD1 | TRBJ2-5 | TRBV13 | . | CASSPTTGTGAGETQYF | TGTGCCAGCAGCCCAACCACCGGGACAGGGGCCGGGGAGACCCAGTACTTC
TRBD1 | TRBJ2-3 | TRBV18 | . | CASSPGTGVSTDTQYF | TGTGCCAGCTCACCAGGGACAGGAGTAAGCACAGATACGCAGTATTTT
TRBD1 | TRBJ2-5 | TRBV30 | . | CAWSDGTAETQYF | TGTGCCTGGAGTGACGGGACAGCTGAGACCCAGTACTTC